This T cell receptor beta chain was recorded in a study of blood T cell repertoires in COVID-19. For the study at large: Both acute and convalescent COVID-19 samples were obtained from the United States, Italy and Spain. Nucleic acid was either cDNA or gDNA, and it came from T cells, B-cell-depleted T cells, or PBMCs.

As originally analysed: Reference gene primer amplification gave nucleated cell count estimates. Produced via immunoSEQ multiplex PCR; TCRdb's table is partial and in-frame only. The D gene and trimming were derived from the DNA, and the V and J assignments and clone size from that table. The data hold 100,000 or so clones, with more than 85% observed a single time. CDR1 is SGHNT, CDR2 YYREEE, per germline (reference sequence). The CDR3 loop spans 13 amino acids. V shed 10 bases and J shed 4 bases, with 17 bases lying between them. The chain carries TRBV5-4 and TRBJ2-5; no clear D gene. The sequence derives from a man between 60 and 70 years old with acute or convalescent COVID-19. The sequenced material came from peripheral blood. CDR3 loop: CALRRDIGETQYF. The CDR3 nucleotides are TGTGCCCTGCGGCGCGATATCGGAGAGACCCAGTACTTC.